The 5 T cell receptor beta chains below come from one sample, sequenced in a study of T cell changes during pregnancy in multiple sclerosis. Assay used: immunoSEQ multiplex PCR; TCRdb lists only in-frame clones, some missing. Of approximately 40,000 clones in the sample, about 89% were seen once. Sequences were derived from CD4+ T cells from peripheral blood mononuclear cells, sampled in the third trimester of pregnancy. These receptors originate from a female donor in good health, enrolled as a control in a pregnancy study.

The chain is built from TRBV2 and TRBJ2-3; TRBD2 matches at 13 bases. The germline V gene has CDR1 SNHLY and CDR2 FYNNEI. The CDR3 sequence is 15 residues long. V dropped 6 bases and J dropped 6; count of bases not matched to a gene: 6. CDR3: CASRVLAGGRDTQYF. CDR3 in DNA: TGTGCCAGCAGGGTACTAGCGGGGGGGCGTGATACGCAGTATTTT.

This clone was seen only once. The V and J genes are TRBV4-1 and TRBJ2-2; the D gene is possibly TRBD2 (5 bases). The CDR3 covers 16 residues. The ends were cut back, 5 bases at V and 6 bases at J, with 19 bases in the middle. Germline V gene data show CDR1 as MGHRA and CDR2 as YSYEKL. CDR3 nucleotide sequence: TGCGCCAGCAGCGCTTATCGGGGTGGAAGGGCCGGGGAGCTGTTTTTT. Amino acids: CASSAYRGGRAGELFF.

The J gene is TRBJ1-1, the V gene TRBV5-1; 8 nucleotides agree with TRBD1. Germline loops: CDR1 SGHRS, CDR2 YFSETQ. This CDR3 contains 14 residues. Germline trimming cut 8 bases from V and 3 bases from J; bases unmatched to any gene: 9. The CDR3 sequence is CASKLQGADTEAFF. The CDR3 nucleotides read TGCGCCAGTAAACTGCAGGGGGCTGACACTGAAGCTTTCTTT. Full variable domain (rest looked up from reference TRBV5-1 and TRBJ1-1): KAGVTQTPRYLIKTRGQQVTLSCSPISGHRSVSWYQQTPGQGLQFLFEYFSETQRNKGNFPGRFSGRQFSNSRSEMNVSTLELGDSALYLCASKLQGADTEAFFGQGTRLTVV.

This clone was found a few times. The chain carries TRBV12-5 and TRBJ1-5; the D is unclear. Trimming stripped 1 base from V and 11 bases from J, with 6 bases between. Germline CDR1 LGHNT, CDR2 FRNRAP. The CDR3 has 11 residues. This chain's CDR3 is CASGLGQSQHF. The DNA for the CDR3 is TGTGCTAGTGGTTTGGGACAATCCCAGCATTTT. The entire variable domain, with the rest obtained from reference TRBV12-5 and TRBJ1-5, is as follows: DARVTQTPRHKVTEMGQEVTMRCQPILGHNTVFWYRQTMMQGLELLAYFRNRAPLDDSGMPKDRFSAEMPDATLATLKIQPSEPRDSAVYFCASGLGQSQHFGDGTRLSIL.

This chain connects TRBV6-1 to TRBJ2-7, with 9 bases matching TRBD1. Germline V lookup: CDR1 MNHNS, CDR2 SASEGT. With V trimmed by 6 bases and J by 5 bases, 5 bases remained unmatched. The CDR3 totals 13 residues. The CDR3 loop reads CASRPGQGNEQYF. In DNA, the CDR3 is TGTGCCAGCAGACCTGGACAGGGGAACGAGCAGTACTTC.